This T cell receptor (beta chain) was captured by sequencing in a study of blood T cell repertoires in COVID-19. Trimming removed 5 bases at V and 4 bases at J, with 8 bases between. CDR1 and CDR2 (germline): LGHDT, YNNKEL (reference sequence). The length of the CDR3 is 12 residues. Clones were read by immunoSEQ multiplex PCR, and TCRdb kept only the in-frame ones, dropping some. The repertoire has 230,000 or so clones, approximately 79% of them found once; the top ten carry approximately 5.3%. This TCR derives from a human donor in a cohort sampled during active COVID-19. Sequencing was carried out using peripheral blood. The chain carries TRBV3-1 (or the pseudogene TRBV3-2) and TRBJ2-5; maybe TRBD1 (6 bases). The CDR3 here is CASSGGGETQYF. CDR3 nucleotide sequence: TGTGCCAGCAGCGGGGGCGGAGAGACCCAGTACTTC.